What follows is one T cell receptor beta chain and its context. The record originates from a study of shared clonotypes between healthy human individuals. In the study overall: Per donor, three plates held CD4 naive cells, three held CD4 memory, two held CD8 naive and one held CD8 memory.

The CDR3 runs 17 residues. The germline CDR1 and CDR2 sequences are SGDLS and YYNGEE. With 3 bases removed from V and 0 bases from J, the gap between germline ends came to 13 bases. This table comes from immunoSEQ multiplex PCR, and its TCRdb copy is limited to in-frame clones, with some not included. The sample shows 2 million to 2.5 million clones, about nine tenths of them seen only once. The chain carries TRBV9 and TRBJ2-6, with D perhaps TRBD1 (7 bases). Material: naive CD4+ T cells from PBMCs. Subset: CD45RA+ positively selected. The receptor was derived from a man younger than 30 in good health. Some clones in this sample may be carry-over from other donors' samples. This CDR3 reads CASSDRQGGSGANVLTF. For the CDR3, the DNA is TGTGCCAGCAGCGACCGACAGGGAGGCTCTGGGGCCAACGTCCTGACTTTC.